Listed below are T cell receptor beta chains from one sample, sequenced in a study of spatial heterogeneity in lung cancer. MiXCR, run by TCRdb on the 5' RACE reads, gives a single entry per CDR3 protein. The data show around 48,000 distinct CDR3 sequences, with about 5.8% seen just once and more than 9.5% held by the top ten. The sequenced sample was PBMCs, obtained at surgery. The source of these receptors is a male donor with early-stage non-small cell lung cancer. Each CDR3 is given with its conserved first and last residue. A D gene is named only where the DNA matches it firmly. Expanded clones get a size class; other rows say once, few or many, or leave the size out.

TRBJ1-5 TRBV5-1 many NA TGCGCCAGCAGTCCGGCGGGGCAGAATCAGCCCCAGCATTTT CASSPAGQNQPQHF
TRBJ2-1 TRBV19 medium-sized TRBD2 TGTGCCTCCTGGAGCGGGAGCTCCTACAATGAGCAGTTCTTC CASWSGSSYNEQFF
TRBJ2-7 TRBV3-1 many NA TGTGCCAGCAGCCTACAAGGACAGCCCTGGGACGAGCAGTACTTC CASSLQGQPWDEQYF
TRBJ1-5 TRBV10-3 NA TRBD1 TGTGCCAGTGGGACAGGGGTAGATCAGCCCCAGCATTTT CASGTGVDQPQHF
TRBJ2-3 TRBV15 many NA TGTGCCACCAGCAGAGGGACAGCTAGAGATACGCAGTATTTT CATSRGTARDTQYF
TRBJ2-1 TRBV27 NA TRBD2 TGTGCCAGCAGGGGACTAGCGGGAGGGCCTAGGACCTACAATGAGCAGTTCTTC CASRGLAGGPRTYNEQFF
TRBJ1-2 TRBV9 many NA TGTGCCAGCAGTGCGGGACTCAACTATGGCTACACCTTC CASSAGLNYGYTF
TRBJ1-6 TRBV11-2 few NA TGTGCCAGCAGCTCCCTACGTGGGCCCATCTCACCCCTCCACTTT CASSSLRGPISPLHF
TRBJ2-1 TRBV4-1 many TRBD2 TGCGCCAGCAGCCAAGTGGGAGGAGCGGGAACCTACAATGAGCAGTTCTTC CASSQVGGAGTYNEQFF
TRBJ2-7 TRBV30 many NA TGTGCCTGGAGGGGGAGAGGAGTCTACGAGCAGTACTTC CAWRGRGVYEQYF
TRBJ2-3 TRBV12-3/TRBV12-4 many TRBD2 TGTGCCAGCAGTTCCTCGACTAGCGGGAGTGTTGATACGCAGTATTTT CASSSSTSGSVDTQYF
TRBJ2-3 TRBV6-5 many NA TGTGCCAGCAGCCACCCCCGGAAGCGGAGCTCTAGCACAGATACGCAGTATTTT CASSHPRKRSSSTDTQYF
TRBJ1-5 TRBV2 many NA TGTGCCAGCAAGGGGAAAGGGATCGATCAGCCCCAGCATTTT CASKGKGIDQPQHF
TRBJ2-2 TRBV23-1 many NA TGCGCCAGCAAGGGGAACACCGGGGAGCTGTTTTTT CASKGNTGELFF
TRBJ1-2 TRBV15 many NA TGTGCCACCAGCAGAGAGAGGGTTAACTATGGCTACACCTTC CATSRERVNYGYTF
TRBJ2-2 TRBV19 many NA TGTGCCAGTAGTATAAGTCAGCTCACCGGGGAGCTGTTTTTT CASSISQLTGELFF
TRBJ2-3 TRBV5-1 many TRBD2 TGCGCCAGCAGCTTGGGCAGCGGGAGAAGGGCAGATACGCAGTATTTT CASSLGSGRRADTQYF
TRBJ1-1 TRBV5-1 many TRBD1 TGCGCCAGCAGCTCCGGACAGGGGGTTGAAGCTTTCTTT CASSSGQGVEAFF
TRBJ1-5 TRBV5-1 many NA TGCGCCAGCAGCCCAGACCCTAATCAGCCCCAGCATTTT CASSPDPNQPQHF
TRBJ1-2 TRBV27 many NA TGTGCCAGCAGTTTATCGATTGGCGGCTACACCTTC CASSLSIGGYTF
TRBJ2-1 TRBV15 many NA TGTGCCACCAGCAGAGAGTTCATGAATGAGCAGTTCTTC CATSREFMNEQFF
TRBJ2-3 TRBV10-3 many NA TGTGCCACCAGAACAACAGATACGCAGTATTTT CATRTTDTQYF
TRBJ1-2 TRBV19 many NA TGTGCCAGTAGTGTTCACTCAGGGACCTACACCTTC CASSVHSGTYTF
TRBJ2-7 TRBV29-1 many TRBD1 TGCAGCGTCAAACAGGGGGCTGGCTACGAGCAGTACTTC CSVKQGAGYEQYF
TRBJ1-2 TRBV5-4 many NA TGTGCCAGCAGCGTCGGACGGTTCTCTAACTATGGCTACACCTTC CASSVGRFSNYGYTF
TRBJ2-7 TRBV18 few NA TGTGCCAGCTCACCGGCCATCCTGAGGGCCCGCCCTTACGAGCAGTACTTC CASSPAILRARPYEQYF
TRBJ2-2 TRBV27 many TRBD1 TGTGCCAGCAGGACCAGGGGGCGCACCGGGGAGCTGTTTTTT CASRTRGRTGELFF
TRBJ2-7 TRBV20-1 NA TRBD2 TGCAGTGCTAGAGATCAGACTAGCGGGAGTCGCGAGCAGTACTTC CSARDQTSGSREQYF